The rows below give T cell receptor beta chains drawn from one sample of a study of OX40 agonist ivuxolimab in advanced cancers. Sequenced by immunoSEQ multiplex PCR; TCRdb stores in-frame clones only, minus some. Of fewer than 45,000 clones detected, approximately 80% appear once; the ten largest clones hold around 18%. Sequencing used CD4+ or CD8+ T cells sorted from blood, obtained in a trial of the OX40 agonist ivuxolimab. These TCRs come from an adult with an advanced solid tumor such as melanoma, head and neck, liver or kidney cancer. Both conserved end residues are part of each CDR3. D genes are given only for firm matches. A row's size may be missing; if present it is once, few, many or a size class.

size,D,J,V,CDR3,DNA
.,TRBD2,TRBJ2-7,TRBV27,CASSRSDWGGPAEQYF,TGTGCCAGCAGCCGGTCTGACTGGGGGGGTCCCGCCGAGCAGTACTTC
few,TRBD1,TRBJ1-2,TRBV6-1,CASSHGQGINYGYTF,TGTGCCAGCAGTCACGGACAGGGCATTAACTATGGCTACACCTTC
.,.,TRBJ2-3,TRBV4-1,CASSQGDSTDTQYF,TGCGCCAGCAGCCAAGGGGACAGCACAGATACGCAGTATTTT
.,.,TRBJ1-1,TRBV5-6,CASSLGRTNTEAFF,TGTGCCAGCAGCTTGGGACGGACGAACACTGAAGCTTTCTTT
many,.,TRBJ2-4,TRBV28,CASSSMDPETDIQYF,TGTGCCAGCAGTTCGATGGACCCCGAGACGGACATTCAGTACTTC
.,TRBD2,TRBJ2-7,TRBV11-2,CASSPRTRDYFSYEQYF,TGTGCCAGCAGCCCCCGAACCCGGGACTACTTCTCCTACGAGCAGTACTTC
.,.,TRBJ2-7,TRBV7-4,CASSLALTYSYEQYF,TGTGCCAGCAGCTTAGCCCTGACATACTCCTACGAGCAGTACTTC
.,.,TRBJ1-4,TRBV28,CASSWEGGEKLFF,TGTGCCAGCAGTTGGGAGGGGGGCGAAAAACTGTTTTTT
.,.,TRBJ2-7,TRBV28,CASSLMYRVGPRDEQYF,TGTGCCAGCAGTTTAATGTACAGGGTAGGCCCTCGCGACGAGCAGTACTTC
.,TRBD1,TRBJ2-1,TRBV9,CASSHVPGQGFSAYNEQFF,TGTGCCAGCAGCCACGTCCCGGGACAGGGGTTCAGCGCCTACAATGAGCAGTTCTTC
.,TRBD1,TRBJ1-1,TRBV5-5,CASSHRQGAGTEAFF,TGTGCCAGCAGCCACAGACAGGGGGCAGGAACTGAAGCTTTCTTT
.,.,TRBJ1-4,TRBV7-2,CASSLVVGGNEKLFF,TGTGCCAGCAGCTTAGTCGTGGGGGGCAATGAAAAACTGTTTTTT
once,.,TRBJ2-7,TRBV2,CASSEMQKSYEQYF,TGTGCCAGCAGTGAAATGCAGAAATCCTACGAGCAGTACTTC
.,TRBD2,TRBJ2-7,TRBV4-2,CASSQGDYLVEQYF,TGTGCCAGCAGCCAAGGGGACTACCTTGTCGAGCAGTACTTC
.,.,TRBJ2-1,TRBV7-8,CASSLGSQRPLHNEQFF,TGTGCCAGCAGCTTAGGTTCACAGCGCCCTCTCCACAATGAGCAGTTCTTC
.,.,TRBJ1-2,TRBV28,CASSSLQPPYGYTF,TGTGCCAGCAGTTCTCTCCAGCCTCCCTATGGCTACACCTTC
.,.,TRBJ2-7,TRBV2,CASRKAGAVSYEQYF,TGTGCCAGCAGGAAGGCAGGGGCCGTCTCCTACGAGCAGTACTTC
.,.,TRBJ2-7,TRBV7-9,CASSQTSSSYEQYF,TGTGCCAGCAGCCAAACTAGTTCTTCGTACGAGCAGTACTTC
few,.,TRBJ2-1,TRBV19,CASSIGSGVYNEQFF,TGTGCCAGTAGTATAGGGTCAGGCGTCTACAATGAGCAGTTCTTC
.,TRBD1,TRBJ1-1,TRBV5-8,CASSEQGDLSTEAFF,TGTGCCAGCAGCGAACAGGGGGATCTTTCCACTGAAGCTTTCTTT
.,.,TRBJ1-1,TRBV6-6,CASSYVKNTEAFF,TGTGCCAGCAGTTATGTGAAGAACACTGAAGCTTTCTTT
.,.,TRBJ2-3,TRBV27,CASSLYQDRSDTQYF,TGTGCCAGCAGTTTATATCAGGATCGATCAGATACGCAGTATTTT
.,.,TRBJ2-1,TRBV27,CASTPWGGNEQFF,TGTGCCAGCACTCCCTGGGGAGGTAATGAGCAGTTCTTC
.,TRBD2,TRBJ2-2,TRBV19,CASSLSSGNTGELFF,TGTGCCAGTAGCCTCTCTAGCGGGAACACCGGGGAGCTGTTTTTT
.,.,TRBJ2-3,TRBV9,CASSSRAGETTDTQYF,TGTGCCAGCTCTTCCCGAGCAGGGGAAACCACAGATACGCAGTATTTT
.,TRBD1,TRBJ2-7,TRBV5-1,CASSTPRDREFHEQYF,TGCGCCAGCAGCACCCCCCGGGACAGGGAATTCCACGAGCAGTACTTC
.,.,TRBJ2-1,TRBV2,CASSESSGGYYNEQFF,TGTGCCAGCAGTGAATCGTCCGGCGGTTATTACAATGAGCAGTTCTTC
few,TRBD1,TRBJ1-1,TRBV28,CASSPGQGATWAEAFF,TGTGCCAGCAGTCCTGGACAGGGAGCCACTTGGGCTGAAGCTTTCTTT
once,TRBD1,TRBJ1-5,TRBV6-5,CASSPGQGWDQPQHF,TGTGCCAGCAGTCCGGGACAGGGGTGGGATCAGCCCCAGCATTTT
.,TRBD1,TRBJ1-3,TRBV5-6,CASRFGQGGFNTIYF,TGTGCCAGCAGATTCGGACAGGGAGGTTTCAACACCATATATTTT
once,TRBD2,TRBJ2-3,TRBV27,CASRALAGGADTQYF,TGTGCCAGCAGGGCACTAGCGGGAGGTGCAGATACGCAGTATTTT
.,.,TRBJ2-7,TRBV11-2,CASSSPGRSYEQYF,TGTGCCAGCAGCTCTCCGGGCCGAAGCTACGAGCAGTACTTC
.,.,TRBJ2-5,TRBV11-3,CASSLVGSQETQYF,TGTGCCAGCAGCTTAGTAGGCAGCCAAGAGACCCAGTACTTC
once,.,TRBJ2-7,TRBV5-5,CASKLKSPYEQYF,TGTGCCAGCAAACTCAAATCTCCCTACGAGCAGTACTTC
.,TRBD1,TRBJ2-1,TRBV27,CASSLRGGHYNEQFF,TGTGCCAGCAGTTTAAGAGGGGGCCACTACAATGAGCAGTTCTTC
.,.,TRBJ1-5,TRBV4-2,CASSQDWRVPQPQHF,TGTGCCAGCAGCCAAGATTGGCGGGTGCCTCAGCCCCAGCATTTT
.,.,TRBJ2-2,TRBV5-1,CASSFAGELFF,TGCGCCAGCAGCTTTGCCGGGGAGCTGTTTTTT
.,.,TRBJ1-2,TRBV14,CASSQEGGMRNGYTF,TGTGCCAGCAGCCAAGAGGGGGGGATGAGAAATGGCTACACCTTC
.,TRBD2,TRBJ2-5,TRBV5-5,CASSLEASGRAGETQYF,TGTGCCAGCAGCTTGGAGGCTAGCGGGAGGGCCGGGGAGACCCAGTACTTC
.,.,TRBJ2-5,TRBV11-2,CASSLNGYETQYF,TGTGCCAGCAGCCTCAACGGGTACGAGACCCAGTACTTC
.,.,TRBJ2-3,TRBV7-8,CASSLVRGQGSTDTQYF,TGTGCCAGCAGCTTAGTTCGCGGCCAAGGGAGCACAGATACGCAGTATTTT
.,.,TRBJ1-2,TRBV10-3,CASRTPGQAGYTF,TGTGCCTCCCGAACGCCGGGGCAAGCGGGCTACACCTTC